The clone carrying this T cell receptor beta chain was recorded a few times. In the original workflow: Reference gene primer amplification gave nucleated cell count estimates. Clones were read by immunoSEQ multiplex PCR, and TCRdb kept only the in-frame ones, dropping some. V and J calls and clone size are as listed in that table; D and trimming were resolved from the DNA. This table holds around 160,000 clones, approximately 78% found once. The sample is drawn from a study of blood T cell repertoires in COVID-19. Turning to the study itself: T cells, B-cell-depleted T cells, or PBMCs supplied cDNA or gDNA.

The sample consisted of peripheral blood. This TCR was sampled from a human donor with acute or convalescent COVID-19. The donor label of this sample is uncertain.

As DNA, the CDR3 is TGTGCCATCAGCCCGGGACAGGGGATTGGGGGCTACACCTTC. It encodes CAISPGQGIGGYTF. The chain uses TRBV10-3 and TRBJ1-2, with 10 bases that match TRBD1. This CDR3 contains 14 residues. The V gene's germline CDR1 is ENHRY and CDR2 SYGVKD. The V gene end was trimmed by 6 bases and the J gene end by 8 bases; junction bases not matched to a gene: 9.